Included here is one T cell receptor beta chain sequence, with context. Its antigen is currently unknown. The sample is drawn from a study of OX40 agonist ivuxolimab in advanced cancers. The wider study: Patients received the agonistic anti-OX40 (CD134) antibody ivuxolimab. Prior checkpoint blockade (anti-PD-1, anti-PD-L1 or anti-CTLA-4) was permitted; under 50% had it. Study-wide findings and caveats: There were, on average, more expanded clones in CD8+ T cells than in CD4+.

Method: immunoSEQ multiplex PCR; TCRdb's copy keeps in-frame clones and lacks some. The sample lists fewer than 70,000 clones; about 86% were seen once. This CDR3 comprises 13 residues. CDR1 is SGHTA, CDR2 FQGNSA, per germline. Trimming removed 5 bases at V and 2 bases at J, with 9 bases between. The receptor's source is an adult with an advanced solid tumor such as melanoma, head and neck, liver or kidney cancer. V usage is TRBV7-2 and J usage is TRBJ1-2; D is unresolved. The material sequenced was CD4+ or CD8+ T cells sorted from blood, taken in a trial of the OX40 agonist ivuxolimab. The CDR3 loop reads CASSRGVNYGYTF. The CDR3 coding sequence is TGTGCCAGCAGCCGTGGAGTCAACTATGGCTACACCTTC.